Detailed here is one T cell receptor (beta chain). Its antigen is currently unknown. This table comes from immunoSEQ multiplex PCR, and its TCRdb copy is limited to in-frame clones, with some not included. The top ten clones hold about 0.3% of a sample with tens of thousands of clones, roughly 90% of them seen once. This sample was included in a study of graft-versus-host responses after intestinal transplantation. Germline lookup yields CDR1 SGHNT and CDR2 YYREEE (reference sequence). The V and J ends lost 3 bases and 3 bases respectively, with 15 bases between them. The length of the CDR3 is 15 residues.

The chain carries TRBV5-4 and TRBJ1-1; D is possibly TRBD1 (5 bases). This material consisted of unstimulated CD4+ T cells sorted from spleen or lymph node cells, taken before intestinal transplant. This receptor was identified in a human donor who received an intestinal transplant. The CDR3 reads CASSYRRGKYTEAFF. In DNA form, the CDR3 reads TGTGCCAGCAGCTATCGACGGGGGAAATACACTGAAGCTTTCTTT.